A selection of T cell receptor beta chains follows, all from one sample in a study of shared clonotypes between healthy human individuals. Libraries were prepared by immunoSEQ multiplex PCR; TCRdb keeps only in-frame clonotypes and omits some of them. The table lists some 2 million clones, 90% to 95% of them singletons, with 0.1% to 0.15% in the top ten. Sequencing input: naive CD4+ T cells sorted from blood. The source of these receptors is a man between 18 and 29 years old in good health. Each CDR3 is given with its conserved first and last residue. The D gene is left open where the match is weak. The size of a clone is reported for some rows only, either as once, few or many, or as a class for expanded clones.

j_call clone_size d_call v_call cdr3_aa cdr3_nt
TRBJ2-7 few TRBD2 TRBV7-8 CASSLGWREGPYEQYF TGTGCCAGCAGCTTAGGATGGCGGGAGGGCCCATACGAGCAGTACTTC
TRBJ2-1 - TRBD1 TRBV7-9 CASSLGQHNEQFF TGTGCCAGCAGCCTGGGACAGCACAATGAGCAGTTCTTC
TRBJ2-7 - - TRBV5-1 CASSLADWTSEQYF TGCGCCAGCAGCTTGGCCGATTGGACATCCGAGCAGTACTTC
TRBJ1-5 - - TRBV7-9 CASSLGGTSFINQPQHF TGTGCCAGCAGCTTAGGTGGGACAAGTTTTATCAATCAGCCCCAGCATTTT
TRBJ1-2 - - TRBV30 CAWRFRAGGSYGYTF TGTGCCTGGAGATTCAGGGCGGGAGGGTCGTATGGCTACACCTTC
TRBJ1-1 - - TRBV6-4 CASSGGISQAFF TGTGCCAGCAGTGGCGGTATTTCTCAAGCTTTCTTT
TRBJ2-7 - TRBD1 TRBV7-9 CASSFWTGGREQYF TGTGCCAGCAGCTTCTGGACAGGGGGCCGAGAGCAGTACTTC
TRBJ1-2 - - TRBV20-1 CSARYGNGYTF TGCAGTGCTAGATACGGGAACGGCTACACCTTC
TRBJ2-5 - - TRBV6-5 CASSYSRVQETQYF TGTGCCAGCAGTTACTCCAGGGTCCAAGAGACCCAGTACTTC
TRBJ2-2 - TRBD2 TRBV5-4 CASSLGLAGGPNTGELFF TGTGCCAGCAGCTTGGGACTAGCGGGAGGCCCGAACACCGGGGAGCTGTTTTTT
TRBJ1-5 - TRBD1 TRBV6-1 CASKDRGDQPQHF TGTGCCAGCAAGGACAGGGGGGATCAGCCCCAGCATTTT
TRBJ1-1 - - TRBV11-2 CASSLWAGNTEAFF TGTGCCAGCAGCTTATGGGCCGGAAACACTGAAGCTTTCTTT
TRBJ2-7 - TRBD2 TRBV6-5 CASSYYPGLAYEQYF TGTGCCAGCAGTTACTATCCGGGACTAGCCTACGAGCAGTACTTC
TRBJ2-7 - - TRBV2 CASSELQGGVKQYF TGTGCCAGCAGTGAACTGCAGGGGGGGGTTAAGCAGTACTTC
TRBJ2-1 - - TRBV6-5 CASTRGSSYNEQFF TGTGCCAGCACGAGAGGGAGCTCCTACAATGAGCAGTTCTTC
TRBJ2-7 many TRBD1 TRBV12-5 CASGLVIGGGSYEQYF TGTGCTAGTGGTTTGGTAATAGGGGGCGGCTCCTACGAGCAGTACTTC
TRBJ2-7 - TRBD1 TRBV10-3 CAIRGQGVTYEQYF TGTGCCATCAGAGGACAGGGAGTAACCTACGAGCAGTACTTC
TRBJ2-1 - TRBD2 TRBV7-2 CASSRRGDNEQFF TGTGCCAGCAGCAGGCGGGGGGACAATGAGCAGTTCTTC
TRBJ1-4 - - TRBV15 CAVPAGTNEKLFF TGTGCCGTCCCGGCGGGGACTAATGAAAAACTGTTTTTT
TRBJ2-6 - TRBD1 TRBV28 CASSPGTGGGANVLTF TGTGCCAGCAGTCCCGGGACAGGGGGTGGGGCCAACGTCCTGACTTTC
TRBJ2-7 - - TRBV15 CATSSPPSYEQYF TGTGCCACCAGCAGCCCTCCCTCCTACGAGCAGTACTTC
TRBJ1-2 - - TRBV6-1 CASSEGMARCYTF TGTGCCAGCAGTGAAGGTATGGCCAGATGCTACACCTTC
TRBJ1-2 - TRBD1 TRBV11-2 CASSSTGVYGYTF TGTGCCAGCAGCTCCACAGGGGTCTATGGCTACACCTTC
TRBJ1-4 - - TRBV6-1 CASRGTPNEKLFF TGTGCCAGCAGGGGTACCCCTAATGAAAAACTGTTTTTT
TRBJ2-2 - - TRBV19 CASSIAGARTGELFF TGTGCCAGTAGTATAGCGGGAGCGAGGACCGGGGAGCTGTTTTTT
TRBJ1-5 - TRBD1 TRBV6-1 CASSEASDRGLLNQPQHF TGTGCCAGCAGTGAAGCCTCGGACAGGGGCCTATTAAATCAGCCCCAGCATTTT
TRBJ1-2 - TRBD1 TRBV5-4 CASGVLDRVGNGYTF TGTGCCAGCGGGGTTTTAGACAGGGTCGGAAATGGCTACACCTTC
TRBJ2-3 - - TRBV4-3 CASSQDPMSTDTQYF TGCGCCAGCAGCCAAGATCCTATGAGCACAGATACGCAGTATTTT
TRBJ1-1 - TRBD1 TRBV7-6 CASSLVRGSTEAFF TGTGCCAGCAGCTTAGTCAGGGGGTCCACTGAAGCTTTCTTT
TRBJ1-1 - - TRBV28 CASSFRIGTSLTAFF TGTGCCAGCAGTTTTAGAATCGGGACGTCGCTAACAGCTTTCTTT
TRBJ1-3 - - TRBV7-8 CASSLVSWGTVSGNTIYF TGTGCCAGCAGCTTAGTAAGCTGGGGGACCGTCTCTGGAAACACCATATATTTT
TRBJ2-5 - - TRBV5-1 CASSLAWGGRETQYF TGCGCCAGCAGCTTGGCATGGGGGGGCCGGGAGACCCAGTACTTC
TRBJ1-3 - - TRBV5-1 CASSLAAQIGNTIYF TGCGCCAGCAGCTTGGCCGCCCAGATTGGAAACACCATATATTTT
TRBJ1-1 - - TRBV14 CASSQTAGSPGSEAFF TGTGCCAGCAGCCAGACTGCGGGGTCGCCAGGCTCTGAAGCTTTCTTT
TRBJ2-2 - - TRBV10-1 CAEGGSTAGELFF TGCGCCGAGGGGGGGAGCACGGCCGGGGAGCTGTTTTTT
TRBJ1-1 - - TRBV7-2 CASSLDRNTEAFF TGTGCCAGCAGCTTAGACAGAAACACTGAAGCTTTCTTT
TRBJ2-7 - - TRBV29-1 CSVEGFGSQGVFEQYF TGCAGCGTTGAAGGGTTCGGCAGCCAAGGTGTTTTCGAGCAGTACTTC
TRBJ2-5 once TRBD1 TRBV5-1 CASSLDSDETGRYF TGCGCCAGCAGCTTGGATTCTGATGAGACAGGGCGTTACTTC
TRBJ2-5 - - TRBV6-1 CASSVSRVGETQYF TGTGCCAGCAGTGTCTCAAGGGTGGGGGAGACCCAGTACTTC
TRBJ2-7 once - TRBV11-2 CASSLARIQDEQYF TGTGCCAGCAGCTTAGCCAGGATCCAGGACGAGCAGTACTTC
TRBJ2-5 - - TRBV28 CASADRQETQYF TGTGCCAGCGCAGACAGGCAAGAGACCCAGTACTTC
TRBJ1-6 - - TRBV6-1 CAAGETSPLHF TGTGCCGCGGGCGAGACATCACCCCTCCACTTT
TRBJ2-1 - - TRBV29-1 CSGQSSYNEQFF TGCTCCGGGCAGAGTAGTTACAATGAGCAGTTCTTC
TRBJ2-3 once - TRBV10-3 CAITVQGGRGDTQYF TGTGCCATCACGGTCCAGGGGGGGCGCGGAGATACGCAGTATTTT
TRBJ2-7 - - TRBV10-3 CAISQGPSSYEQYF TGTGCCATCTCTCAAGGACCGAGCTCCTACGAGCAGTACTTC
TRBJ1-6 - - TRBV30 CAWSVGEALHF TGTGCCTGGAGTGTAGGGGAGGCCCTCCACTTT
TRBJ2-3 - - TRBV7-8 CASSFGASTDTQYF TGTGCCAGCAGCTTTGGGGCGTCCACAGATACGCAGTATTTT
TRBJ2-7 - - TRBV30 CAWSDTPPGLSPEQYF TGTGCCTGGAGTGACACCCCGCCGGGCCTATCACCCGAGCAGTACTTC
TRBJ2-3 few - TRBV5-1 CASSLAGSTDTQYF TGCGCCAGCAGCTTGGCCGGCAGCACAGATACGCAGTATTTT
TRBJ2-2 - TRBD2 TRBV4-3 CASSRVLAGVSGFEELFF TGCGCCAGCAGCCGCGTACTAGCGGGAGTCAGTGGTTTCGAGGAGCTGTTTTTT
TRBJ1-6 - TRBD1 TRBV30 CAWSATGLGSPLHF TGTGCCTGGAGTGCGACAGGGTTGGGGTCACCCCTCCACTTT
TRBJ2-7 - TRBD1 TRBV18 CASSPGTGVDEQYF TGTGCCAGCTCACCCGGGACAGGGGTCGACGAGCAGTACTTC
TRBJ2-5 - - TRBV5-4 CAGGSLGRETQYF TGTGCCGGAGGTTCTTTAGGGAGGGAGACCCAGTACTTC
TRBJ1-1 - - TRBV7-9 CASQLTENTEAFF TGTGCCAGCCAATTAACAGAAAACACTGAAGCTTTCTTT
TRBJ1-2 - - TRBV10-3 CAITTGQTLMNYGYTF TGTGCCATCACTACTGGACAAACCTTAATGAACTATGGCTACACCTTC
TRBJ2-6 - TRBD2 TRBV19 CASIPGLAGSSGANVLTF TGTGCCAGTATCCCGGGACTAGCGGGTAGCTCTGGGGCCAACGTCCTGACTTTC
TRBJ1-4 - - TRBV28 CASSLAKLTGNEKLFF TGTGCCAGCAGTTTAGCCAAACTCACGGGGAATGAAAAACTGTTTTTT